This is a list of T cell receptor beta chains from one sample in a study of T-cell memory formation after mild COVID-19. One entry per CDR3 protein results from TCRdb running MiXCR on the 5' RACE reads. Of under 150,000 distinct CDR3 sequences in the sample, roughly 15% were seen once. Sequences were obtained from PBMCs or a T cell subset sorted from them (not recorded which). These receptors came from an adult woman who had mild COVID-19 (a few samples of this study predate the infection). Cell type and time point are not known. CDR3s include the opening cysteine and the closing phenylalanine or tryptophan. Each record gives: V gene, J gene, clone size, D gene, CDR3 DNA, CDR3 protein. D genes are given only for firm matches. A row's size may be missing; if present it is once, few, many or a size class.

V: TRBV4-2; J: TRBJ2-1; size: -; D: -; DNA: TGTGCCAGCAGCCTTGGGAACTTCCCGGCGGATGAGCAGTTCTTC; CDR3: CASSLGNFPADEQFF
V: TRBV20-1; J: TRBJ2-7; size: few; D: TRBD1; DNA: TGCAGTGCTAGAGATCCTACGGGACAGCTCTACGAGCAGTACTTC; CDR3: CSARDPTGQLYEQYF
V: TRBV10-2; J: TRBJ1-1; size: few; D: TRBD1; DNA: TGCGCCAGCAGTGAGAGGGGGCAGAACACTGAAGCTTTCTTT; CDR3: CASSERGQNTEAFF
V: TRBV12-3/TRBV12-4; J: TRBJ2-2; size: many; D: -; DNA: TGTGCCAGCAGTGAGACTAGTGGCGGCGGGGAGCTGTTTTTT; CDR3: CASSETSGGGELFF
V: TRBV19; J: TRBJ2-7; size: few; D: TRBD1; DNA: TGTGCCAGTAGATTAGCCGGGACAGCCACCTACGAGCAGTACTTC; CDR3: CASRLAGTATYEQYF
V: TRBV15; J: TRBJ2-7; size: few; D: -; DNA: TGTGCCACCAGCAGAGATAAGAACTACGAGCAGTACTTC; CDR3: CATSRDKNYEQYF
V: TRBV5-1; J: TRBJ2-4; size: -; D: -; DNA: TGCGCCAGCAGCACGGATGGGGGGGCCGGAAACATTCAGTACTTC; CDR3: CASSTDGGAGNIQYF
V: TRBV27; J: TRBJ2-7; size: -; D: -; DNA: TGTGCCAGCAGTCCTACATATCCCTACGAGCAGTACTTC; CDR3: CASSPTYPYEQYF
V: TRBV9; J: TRBJ2-7; size: -; D: -; DNA: TGTGCCAGCAGCGTAGGGACAGCCAGCTCCTACGAGCAGTACTTC; CDR3: CASSVGTASSYEQYF
V: TRBV12-3/TRBV12-4; J: TRBJ2-5; size: -; D: -; DNA: TGTGCCAGCGGGGCTCAAGAGACCCAGTACTTC; CDR3: CASGAQETQYF
V: TRBV14; J: TRBJ1-6; size: -; D: -; DNA: TGTGCCAGCAGCCAAGAGACGACCGCTAATTCACCCCTCCACTTT; CDR3: CASSQETTANSPLHF
V: TRBV6-1; J: TRBJ2-1; size: few; D: TRBD2; DNA: TGTGCCAGCAGTGAAGATTGGCTAGCGGACGGATACAATGAGCAGTTCTTC; CDR3: CASSEDWLADGYNEQFF
V: TRBV7-9; J: TRBJ2-2; size: -; D: -; DNA: TGTGCCAGCAGCTTAAGTCTAAGCACCGGGGAGCTGTTTTTT; CDR3: CASSLSLSTGELFF
V: TRBV11-2; J: TRBJ2-3; size: few; D: TRBD1; DNA: TGTGCCAGCAGCCCTGGACAGGGGAGGGCAGATACGCAGTATTTT; CDR3: CASSPGQGRADTQYF
V: TRBV7-2; J: TRBJ1-1; size: -; D: TRBD1; DNA: TGTGCCAGCAGCTTAGGTCCCGGGACAGGTCTCAAAGCTTTCTTT; CDR3: CASSLGPGTGLKAFF
V: TRBV5-1; J: TRBJ1-1; size: -; D: -; DNA: TGCGCCAGCAGTTCCCAGTACAACACTGAAGCTTTCTTT; CDR3: CASSSQYNTEAFF
V: TRBV5-6; J: TRBJ2-2; size: -; D: TRBD2; DNA: TGTGCCAGCAGCTTAGGACTAGATAATTCCGGGGAGCTGTATTTT; CDR3: CASSLGLDNSGELYF
V: TRBV19; J: TRBJ2-1; size: -; D: -; DNA: TGTGCCAGTAGTAATTGGAGAGGTCCCTTGAGCAATGAGCAGTTCTTC; CDR3: CASSNWRGPLSNEQFF
V: TRBV3-1; J: TRBJ2-5; size: few; D: -; DNA: TGTGCCAGCAGCCAAGAAGGTCGGGAGTTGGAGACCCAGTACTTC; CDR3: CASSQEGRELETQYF
V: TRBV20-1; J: TRBJ2-7; size: few; D: TRBD2; DNA: TGCAGTGCGGCGGGGGACGAAGATAACGAGCAGTACTTC; CDR3: CSAAGDEDNEQYF
V: TRBV7-9; J: TRBJ2-3; size: many; D: -; DNA: TGTGCCAGCAGCTTTGGGGGATACACAGATACGCAGTATTTT; CDR3: CASSFGGYTDTQYF
V: TRBV15; J: TRBJ2-3; size: few; D: -; DNA: TGTGCCACCAGCAGCTCCGGGGGCACAGATACGCAGTATTTT; CDR3: CATSSSGGTDTQYF
V: TRBV20-1; J: TRBJ2-1; size: -; D: TRBD2; DNA: TGCAGTGCTCCCGGGACTAGCGGTTACAATGAGCAGTTCTTC; CDR3: CSAPGTSGYNEQFF
V: TRBV12-3/TRBV12-4; J: TRBJ2-1; size: few; D: TRBD2; DNA: TGTGCCAGCAGTTTAAGGACTAGCGGGGTATTAAACAATGAGCAGTTCTTC; CDR3: CASSLRTSGVLNNEQFF
V: TRBV2; J: TRBJ2-1; size: few; D: TRBD1; DNA: TGTGCCAGCAGTGAATCAGGGGGTACGAATGAGCAGTTCTTC; CDR3: CASSESGGTNEQFF
V: TRBV29-1; J: TRBJ2-7; size: few; D: -; DNA: TGCAGCGTTGAGGTTGGTGGAAGCTCCTACGAGCAGTACTTC; CDR3: CSVEVGGSSYEQYF
V: TRBV12-3/TRBV12-4; J: TRBJ2-7; size: -; D: TRBD1; DNA: TGTGCCAGCAGTCCCAACAGGGGACAGGGGGCGATGAACGAGCAGTACTTC; CDR3: CASSPNRGQGAMNEQYF
V: TRBV18; J: TRBJ2-1; size: -; D: TRBD1; DNA: TGTGCCAGCTCACCACCGGGGACAGCGAACAATGAGCAGTTCTTC; CDR3: CASSPPGTANNEQFF
V: TRBV5-1; J: TRBJ1-1; size: -; D: -; DNA: TGCGCCAGCAGCTTCACACAGGTCACATACACTGAAGCTTTCTTT; CDR3: CASSFTQVTYTEAFF